This TCR beta chain originates from a study of Ad26.COV2.S vaccination and SARS-CoV-2 variants. The study's findings and limits: An underestimation of total T cell responses may have resulted from the TCR breadth and depth analyses.

Clones were sequenced by immunoSEQ multiplex PCR, and TCRdb holds only the in-frame ones, with some missing. The sample lists 300,000 to 400,000 clones, 90% occurring once. Treatment denoted: roughly 18 received Ad26.COV2.S at low or high dose, single or two shots; roughly 5 received placebo; per-sample allocation not given. Day 63 following the first vaccine or placebo injection was when the samples were taken. The vaccine antigen was prefusion-stabilized Wuhan SARS-CoV-2 spike. A note on this clone: Its antigen is as yet unknown.

The V gene's germline CDR1 is PRHDT and CDR2 FYEKMQ (reference sequence). V lost 5 bases, J lost 3 bases, and 3 bases stayed unmatched. The CDR3 extends over 15 amino acids. The TCR originated in a person between 18 and 59 years old who received the Ad26.COV2.S COVID-19 vaccine or a placebo. Sample: peripheral blood, taken in a trial of Ad26.COV2.S vaccine versus placebo. This chain uses TRBV13 with TRBJ2-3, with 12 bases that match TRBD1. The CDR3 nucleotides are TGTGCCAGCAGCCCGGGACAGGGGGCAACAGATACGCAGTATTTT. Protein product: CASSPGQGATDTQYF.